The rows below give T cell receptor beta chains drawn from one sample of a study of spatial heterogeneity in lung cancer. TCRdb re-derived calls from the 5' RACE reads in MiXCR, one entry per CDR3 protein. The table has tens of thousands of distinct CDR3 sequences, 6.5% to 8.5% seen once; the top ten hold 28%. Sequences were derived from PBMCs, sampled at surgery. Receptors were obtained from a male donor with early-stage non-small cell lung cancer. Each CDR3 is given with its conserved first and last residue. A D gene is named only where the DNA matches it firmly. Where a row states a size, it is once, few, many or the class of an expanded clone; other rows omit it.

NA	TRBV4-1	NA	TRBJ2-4	CASSQEGVNIQYF	TGCGCCAGCAGCCAAGAAGGGGTAAACATTCAGTACTTC
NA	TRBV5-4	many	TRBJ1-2	CASSREGLRNYGYTF	TGTGCCAGCAGCCGCGAGGGACTCCGGAACTATGGCTACACCTTC
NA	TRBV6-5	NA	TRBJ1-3	CASSTTGFLTGNTIYF	TGTGCCAGCAGTACTACAGGGTTCCTAACTGGAAACACCATATATTTT
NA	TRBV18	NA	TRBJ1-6	CASSATASSYNSPLHF	TGTGCCAGCTCAGCAACAGCGAGCTCCTATAATTCACCCCTCCACTTT
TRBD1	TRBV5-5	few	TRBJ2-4	CASSPGTGAVAKNIQYF	TGTGCCAGCAGTCCCGGGACAGGGGCGGTGGCCAAAAACATTCAGTACTTC
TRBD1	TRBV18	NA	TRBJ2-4	CASSPNADRASPLYF	TGTGCCAGCTCACCTAACGCGGACAGGGCTTCCCCTTTGTACTTC
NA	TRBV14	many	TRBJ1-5	CASSQTGNQPQHF	TGTGCCAGCAGCCAAACGGGCAATCAGCCCCAGCATTTT
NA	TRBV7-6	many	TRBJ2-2	CASSWTDTNTGELFF	TGTGCCAGCAGCTGGACGGATACGAACACCGGGGAGCTGTTTTTT
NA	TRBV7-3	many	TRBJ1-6	CASSPQARSPLHF	TGTGCCAGCAGCCCGCAGGCGCGGTCACCCCTCCACTTT
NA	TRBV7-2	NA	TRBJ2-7	CASSLDRQSYDQYF	TGTGCCAGCAGCTTAGATCGACAGTCCTACGATCAGTACTTC
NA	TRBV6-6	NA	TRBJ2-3	CASSYSNLGADTQYF	TGTGCCAGCAGTTACTCGAATTTGGGAGCAGATACGCAGTATTTT
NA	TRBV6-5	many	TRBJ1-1	CASSYDSSTEAFF	TGTGCCAGCAGTTACGATTCCAGCACTGAAGCTTTCTTT
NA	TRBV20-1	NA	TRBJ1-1	CSARASGRNTKAFF	TGCAGTGCTAGAGCCTCCGGACGGAACACTAAAGCTTTCTTT
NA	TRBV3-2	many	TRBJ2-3	CASSPPWNHTDTQYF	TGTGCCAGCAGCCCACCTTGGAACCACACAGATACGCAGTATTTT
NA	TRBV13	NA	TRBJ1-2	CASSLGNRDNENYGYTF	TGTGCCAGCAGCTTAGGAAACCGGGACAACGAAAACTATGGCTACACCTTC
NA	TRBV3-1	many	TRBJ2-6	CASSQGATDANVLTF	TGTGCCAGCAGCCAAGGGGCGACGGATGCCAACGTCCTGACTTTC
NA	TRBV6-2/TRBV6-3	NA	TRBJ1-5	CASRDWYSNQPQHF	TGTGCCAGCAGGGACTGGTATAGCAATCAGCCCCAGCATTTT
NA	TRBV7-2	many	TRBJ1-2	CASSLGAGASYGYTF	TGTGCCAGCAGCCTTGGGGCAGGGGCCAGCTATGGCTACACCTTC